Included here is one T cell receptor beta chain sequence, with context. The CDR3 runs 16 residues. Trimming cost V 3 bases and J 9 bases, with 18 bases left between them. CDR1 is LGHNT, CDR2 FRNRAP, per germline. These data are taken from a study of blood T cell repertoires in COVID-19. Study in general: Samples taken during acute and convalescent COVID-19 were collected in the United States, Italy and Spain. PBMCs, B-cell-depleted T cells, or T cells were the source of the cDNA or gDNA that made up the material.

Methods used by the authors: Amplification with reference gene primers provided the estimates of nucleated cell counts. Measured with immunoSEQ multiplex PCR; TCRdb has only the in-frame clones, and not every one. V and J calls and clone size follow that table, whereas D and trimming were derived from the DNA. The data show about 100,000 clones, with roughly 90% seen just once and 7% to 9% held by the top ten. The specimen sequenced was peripheral blood. The source of this sequence is a man younger than 45 in a cohort sampled during active COVID-19. The chain recombines TRBV12-5 with TRBJ1-6; tentatively, D is TRBD1 (6 bases). The CDR3 coding sequence is TGTGCTAGTGGTTTCGAGGGGGTCCGTCAGACTTCACCCCTCCACTTT. Translation gives CASGFEGVRQTSPLHF.